These 20 T cell receptor beta chains came from one sample sequenced in a study of radiation and T cells in renal cell carcinoma. Libraries were prepared by immunoSEQ multiplex PCR; TCRdb keeps only in-frame clonotypes and omits some of them. Among 110,000 to 150,000 clones listed, 75% to 90% were seen once. The time point was: baseline pretreatment blood. Treatment given: 15 Gy SBRT to primary tumor, nephrectomy 4 weeks later. Here the sequenced sample was blood, taken from a patient whose treatment included radiotherapy and nephrectomy. All receptors derive from a woman aged 45-65 years with renal cell carcinoma.

Only one count was recorded for this clone. V usage is TRBV15 and J usage is TRBJ2-1, with a weak D call TRBD2 (5 bases). The germline gives CDR1 LNHNV, CDR2 YYDKDF (reference sequence). This CDR3 has 15 residues. Trimming pared 1 base from V and 1 base from J, leaving 8 bases between. CDR3: CATSRAAGSYNEQFF. DNA for the CDR3: TGTGCCACCAGCAGAGCGGCGGGTTCCTACAATGAGCAGTTCTTC.

A few counts support this clone. The chain combines TRBV11-2 with TRBJ2-7; D is undetermined. The germline gives CDR1 SGHAT, CDR2 FQNNGV. There are 15 residues in the CDR3. Trimming removed 6 bases from V and 3 bases from J, with 18 bases in between. In DNA form, the CDR3 reads TGTGCCAGCAGACCCTTGGGTCCTCCCCTCTACGAGCAGTACTTC. It codes for CASRPLGPPLYEQYF.

V and J are TRBV5-1 and TRBJ2-2, with a tentative D call TRBD2 (6 bases). The V gene lost 0 bases and the J gene lost 2 bases, with 11 bases spanning the gap. Germline-derived CDR1 and CDR2 are SGHRS and YFSETQ. The CDR3 length is 16 residues. CDR3 sequence reads: CASSLGGLTNTGELFF. The CDR3 nucleotides are TGCGCCAGCAGCTTGGGGGGACTCACTAACACCGGGGAGCTGTTTTTT.

J is TRBJ2-7 and V is TRBV5-6; D not certain. V lost 4 bases, J lost 4 bases, and 12 bases lay in between. Germline V CDR1 and CDR2: SGHDT, YYEEEE. The CDR3 runs to 13 residues. The CDR3 reads CASSENWLYEQYF. CDR3 nucleotides: TGTGCCAGCAGCGAGAACTGGTTATACGAGCAGTACTTC.

This chain joins TRBV9 and TRBJ1-2, with 8 positions matching TRBD1. This CDR3 region has 13 residues. J was trimmed by 8 bases and V by 4 bases; bases with no gene match: 7. CDR1 is SGDLS, CDR2 YYNGEE, per germline. The CDR3 reads CASSLPGQAGYTF. The CDR3, as DNA: TGTGCCAGCAGCCTTCCGGGACAGGCAGGCTACACCTTC.

This rearrangement joins TRBV6-6 to TRBJ1-2; D uncertain. Per germline, CDR1 MNHNY and CDR2 SVGAGI (reference sequence). The CDR3 runs 11 residues. Deletions cut 5 bases from V and 3 bases from J, with 4 bases between. The CDR3 coding sequence is TGTGCCAGCAGTAGGGACTATGGCTACACCTTC. This encodes CASSRDYGYTF.

V usage is TRBV4-2 and J usage is TRBJ2-7, with 14 positions matching TRBD2. The germline CDR1 and CDR2 sequences are LGHNA and YNFKEQ. The CDR3 spans 16 residues. V was clipped by 4 bases and J by 6 bases; unmatched bases: 8. CDR3 bases: TGTGCCAGCAGCCCGGGACTAGCGGGAGAGTTTGGCGAGCAGTACTTC. This codes for CASSPGLAGEFGEQYF.

The gene calls are TRBV27 and TRBJ2-3; 14 nucleotides agree with TRBD2. The CDR3 contains 19 residues. Trimming removed 5 bases from V and 3 bases from J; junction bases left unmatched: 13. Germline V gene data show CDR1 as MNHEY and CDR2 as SMNVEV (reference sequence). The CDR3 here is CASSQSTPGLAGVTDTQYF. In DNA form, the CDR3 reads TGTGCCAGCAGTCAATCTACCCCGGGACTAGCGGGGGTAACAGATACGCAGTATTTT.

This chain connects TRBV27 to TRBJ2-7, with D hard to call. From germline, CDR1 is MNHEY and CDR2 SMNVEV (reference sequence). This CDR3 has 14 residues. The ends were cut back, 2 bases at V and 0 bases at J, with 8 bases in the middle. The CDR3 DNA reads TGTGCCAGCAGTTTAGGTAGGGACTCCTACGAGCAGTACTTC. Translated, it gives CASSLGRDSYEQYF.

CDR3 sequence reads: CASKRTVGGYTF. CDR3 sequence (DNA): TGTGCCAGCAAGCGTACGGTGGGGGGCTACACCTTC. The chain joins TRBV9 to TRBJ1-2; D uncertain. The germline gives CDR1 SGDLS, CDR2 YYNGEE. The CDR3 is 12 amino acids. V lost 6 bases and J lost 8, with 14 bases in between.

This clone was found once. J is TRBJ2-3 and V is TRBV15; D is undetermined. The CDR3 consists of 15 residues. Germline assignment: CDR1 LNHNV and CDR2 YYDKDF (reference sequence). V lost 7 bases to trimming and J lost 2 bases, with 16 bases between them. CDR3 sequence reads: CATKSRRVSTDTQYF. CDR3 sequence (DNA): TGTGCCACCAAGTCACGTCGCGTCTCCACAGATACGCAGTATTTT.

This clone has a single count. V and J are TRBV2 and TRBJ2-3; D gene unclear. Trimming cost V 6 bases and J 2 bases, with 12 bases left between them. The germline V gene encodes CDR1 SNHLY and CDR2 FYNNEI. The CDR3 length is 14 residues. The CDR3, as DNA: TGTGCCAGCAGGGTGGGTCATTACACAGATACGCAGTATTTT. It yields the protein CASRVGHYTDTQYF.

The genes are TRBV29-1 and TRBJ2-1; no reliable D call. Trimming left V 1 base short and J 4 bases short, with 5 bases between. CDR3 size: 12 residues. Germline lookup yields CDR1 SQVTM and CDR2 ANQGSEA. Here the CDR3 reads CSVEGRYNEQFF. The DNA for the CDR3 is TGCAGCGTTGAAGGGCGTTACAATGAGCAGTTCTTC.

The chain employs TRBV6-6 and TRBJ2-4, with D possibly matching TRBD1 (6 bases). V was shortened by 7 bases and J by 0 bases, with 16 bases between the two germline ends. The CDR3 length is 16 residues. Germline V gene sequence: CDR1 MNHNY, CDR2 SVGAGI (reference sequence). As DNA, the CDR3 is TGTGCCAGCACCACCCTTGGGGGCCCAGCCAAAAACATTCAGTACTTC. This sequence encodes CASTTLGGPAKNIQYF.

This rearrangement joins TRBV7-2 to TRBJ2-7, with D perhaps being TRBD1 or TRBD2 (6 bases each). The CDR3 sequence is 13 residues long. V was shortened by 4 bases and J by 6 bases, with 13 bases between the two germline ends. Looked up from germline, CDR1 is SGHTA and CDR2 is FQGNSA. The CDR3 reads CASSSPQGGEQYF. The CDR3 DNA is TGTGCCAGCAGCTCCCCACAGGGAGGCGAGCAGTACTTC.

The table lists this clone with a few counts. The V call is TRBV7-8, the J call TRBJ2-1; possible D gene TRBD2, 6 bases. V dropped 2 bases and J dropped 4 bases, with 6 bases sitting between them. The germline CDR1 and CDR2 sequences are SGHVS and FQNEAQ. The CDR3 covers 13 residues. This CDR3 is CASSLSGYNEQFF. CDR3 nucleotides: TGTGCCAGCAGCTTAAGCGGGTACAATGAGCAGTTCTTC.

The chain uses TRBV9 and TRBJ1-4, with TRBD1 as a possible D gene (5 bases). Germline V gene lookup returns CDR1 SGDLS and CDR2 YYNGEE. V was pared by 2 bases and J by 3 bases, with 11 bases between. The CDR3 length is 15 residues. Here the CDR3 reads CASSVGTAANEKLFF. DNA of the CDR3: TGTGCCAGCAGCGTCGGGACTGCGGCTAATGAAAAACTGTTTTTT.

The chain joins TRBV4-3 to TRBJ2-3, with D uncertain. CDR3 length equals 17 residues. Per germline, CDR1 LGHNA and CDR2 YSLEER. Trimming cost V 0 bases and J 0 bases, with 13 bases left between them. The CDR3 region has the DNA TGCGCCAGCAGCCAAGAGGGCCGGCGTACGAGCACAGATACGCAGTATTTT. It codes for CASSQEGRRTSTDTQYF.

V usage is TRBV5-4 and J usage is TRBJ2-7; 9 bases fit TRBD2. The CDR3 extends over 14 amino acids. J gave up 6 bases and V 2 bases, and 6 bases lay outside the gene matches. The V gene's germline CDR1 is SGHNT and CDR2 YYREEE (reference sequence). The DNA of the CDR3 is TGTGCCAGCAGCTTACCGCGGGGGGGATCCGAGCAGTACTTC. Its protein product is CASSLPRGGSEQYF. Complete variable domain (other parts from reference TRBV5-4 and TRBJ2-7): ETGVTQSPTHLIKTRGQQVTLRCSSQSGHNTVSWYQQALGQGPQFIFQYYREEENGRGNFPPRFSGLQFPNYSSELNVNALELDDSALYLCASSLPRGGSEQYFGPGTRLTVT.

The chain recombines TRBV5-1 with TRBJ2-7; no reliable D call. The CDR3 extends over 14 amino acids. The germline CDR1 and CDR2 sequences are SGHRS and YFSETQ. The germline V and J ends were trimmed by 0 bases and 0 bases, with 7 bases remaining between them. The CDR3 DNA reads as TGCGCCAGCAGCTTGGTTAGCACCTCCTACGAGCAGTACTTC. Translation gives CASSLVSTSYEQYF.